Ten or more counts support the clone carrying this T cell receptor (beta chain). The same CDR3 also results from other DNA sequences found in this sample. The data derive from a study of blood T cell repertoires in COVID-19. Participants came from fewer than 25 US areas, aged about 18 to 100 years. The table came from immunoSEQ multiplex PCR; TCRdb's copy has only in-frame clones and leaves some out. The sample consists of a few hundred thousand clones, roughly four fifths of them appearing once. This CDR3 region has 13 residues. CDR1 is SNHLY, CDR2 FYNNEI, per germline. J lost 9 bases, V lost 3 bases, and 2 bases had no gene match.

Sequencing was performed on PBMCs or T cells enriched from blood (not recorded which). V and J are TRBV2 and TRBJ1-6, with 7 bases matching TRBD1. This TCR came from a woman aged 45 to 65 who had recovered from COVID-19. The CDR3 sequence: CASSDRGSSPLHF. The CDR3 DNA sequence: TGTGCCAGCAGTGACAGGGGGAGTTCACCCCTCCACTTT.